Listed below are T cell receptor beta chains from one sample, sequenced in a study of blood T cell repertoires in COVID-19. Some clones are missing from TCRdb's copy, which holds only in-frame ones; the method was immunoSEQ multiplex PCR. Of about 140,000 clones in the sample, 70% to 90% were seen once. The sample taken for sequencing was peripheral blood. These receptors all come from an older man with acute or convalescent COVID-19. Both conserved end residues are part of each CDR3. A D gene is named only where the DNA matches it firmly. Not every row has a clone size; where given, it reads once, few, many or a size class.

J | D | V | size | DNA | CDR3
TRBJ1-1 | - | TRBV5-1 | - | TGCGCCAGCTACAATCAGGGAAACACTGAAGCTTTCTTT | CASYNQGNTEAFF
TRBJ1-5 | - | TRBV10-3 | - | TGTGCCATCAGGGCGGATGGGAGCAATCAGCCCCAGCATTTT | CAIRADGSNQPQHF
TRBJ2-3 | - | TRBV5-1 | - | TGCGCCAGCAGCTTGGAACAGTTTAGCACAGATACGCAGTATTTT | CASSLEQFSTDTQYF
TRBJ2-7 | TRBD1 | TRBV19 | - | TGTGCCAGCGGGACAGGGAAATACGAGCAGTACTTC | CASGTGKYEQYF
TRBJ1-1 | - | TRBV5-1 | - | TGCGCCAGCAGCTTGGACGGGGGGAGCACTGAAGCTTTCTTT | CASSLDGGSTEAFF
TRBJ2-5 | TRBD2 | TRBV29-1 | - | TGCAGCGTTCGGGGGGGGGCGGAGACCCAGTACTTC | CSVRGGAETQYF
TRBJ2-1 | - | TRBV30 | - | TGTGCCTGGCACAACTCGGGACTGACCTACAATGAGCAGTTCTTC | CAWHNSGLTYNEQFF
TRBJ1-3 | - | TRBV28 | - | TGTGCCAGCGGGGGGTCGGGAAACACCATATATTTT | CASGGSGNTIYF
TRBJ2-5 | - | TRBV6-1 | - | TGTGCCAGCAGTGAAGCCTCAGGGGGGTTCCAAGAGACCCAGTACTTC | CASSEASGGFQETQYF
TRBJ2-5 | - | TRBV29-1 | - | TGCAGCGTTGCAGGGGATCGAGAGACCCAGTACTTC | CSVAGDRETQYF
TRBJ1-1 | - | TRBV19 | - | TGTGCCAGTAGTTTGAGACAGGATCCTACTGAAGCTTTCTTT | CASSLRQDPTEAFF
TRBJ1-1 | - | TRBV6-5 | once | TGTGCCAGCATCAAAATGGGAGGGATGAACACTGAAGCTTTCTTT | CASIKMGGMNTEAFF
TRBJ2-7 | TRBD1 | TRBV5-1 | - | TGCGCCAGCAGCTTGTCTTCAGGGGGATACTACGAGCAGTACTTC | CASSLSSGGYYEQYF
TRBJ2-1 | TRBD1 | TRBV18 | - | TGTGCCAGCTCGCTGGACAGGGGTGGTTACAATGAGCAGTTCTTC | CASSLDRGGYNEQFF
TRBJ1-5 | TRBD1 | TRBV19 | few | TGTGCCAGTAGTATCTACCAGGGGGATCAGCCCCAGCATTTT | CASSIYQGDQPQHF
TRBJ2-7 | TRBD2 | TRBV2 | - | TGTGCCAGCAGTGTTGGGACTAGTGGCTACGAGCAGTACTTC | CASSVGTSGYEQYF
TRBJ1-2 | TRBD1 | TRBV6-5 | - | TGTGCCAGCAGTTACTTGGACAGGGTATCTGGCTACACCTTC | CASSYLDRVSGYTF
TRBJ2-1 | - | TRBV28 | - | TGTGCCAGCAGTTTAAGCGCATCGTCGGGGAGACAGCAGTTCTTC | CASSLSASSGRQQFF
TRBJ2-5 | TRBD2 | TRBV5-1 | once | TGCGCCAGCAGCTGGGCGGGGGGCCCCCAAGAGACCCAGTACTTC | CASSWAGGPQETQYF
TRBJ2-3 | TRBD1 | TRBV9 | - | TGTGCCAGCAGTAGGACAGGGTTTAAAGATACGCAGTATTTT | CASSRTGFKDTQYF
TRBJ1-2 | TRBD1 | TRBV2 | - | TGTGCCAGCGGGACCTTAGACAGGGCGGACTATGGCTACACCTTC | CASGTLDRADYGYTF
TRBJ2-7 | - | TRBV5-1 | once | TGCGCCAGCGGCCGGACTTCTTACGAGCAGTACTTC | CASGRTSYEQYF
TRBJ2-7 | - | TRBV5-6 | few | TGTGCCAGCAGCTTGGATCGCGGATCCTACGAGCAGTACTTC | CASSLDRGSYEQYF
TRBJ1-5 | TRBD1 | TRBV4-1 | - | TGCGCCAGCAGCCAGGTGACAGGGATGAATCAGCCCCAGCATTTT | CASSQVTGMNQPQHF
TRBJ2-3 | TRBD2 | TRBV7-8 | - | TGTGCCAGCAGCCCTATCAAGACTAGCGGGAGCAAGGGAGATACGCAGTATTTT | CASSPIKTSGSKGDTQYF
TRBJ1-2 | - | TRBV28 | - | TGTGCCAGCAGTGCGGCTAACTATGGCTACACCTTC | CASSAANYGYTF
TRBJ2-2 | - | TRBV11-2 | - | TGTGCCAGCAGCTTCTACAGGGCTGGCGGGGAGCTGTTTTTT | CASSFYRAGGELFF
TRBJ2-5 | - | TRBV5-1 | - | TGCGCCAGCACCTCCTTTCAGGGGTTACAAGAGACCCAGTACTTC | CASTSFQGLQETQYF
TRBJ1-2 | TRBD1 | TRBV2 | - | TGTGCCTGTGCCAGGGGGAGGTATGGCTACACCTTC | CACARGRYGYTF
TRBJ1-4 | - | TRBV6-5 | once | TGTGCCAGCGCCTCCCGGACGGGAAATGAAAAACTGTTTTTT | CASASRTGNEKLFF
TRBJ2-3 | - | TRBV21-1 | few | TGTGCCAGCAGCAAAGTTTATACGAGGGATCCTAGCACAGATACGCAGTATTTT | CASSKVYTRDPSTDTQYF
TRBJ2-2 | TRBD1 | TRBV18 | once | TGTGCCAGCTCCCGAGAACGTCAGACAGGGACCGGGGAGCTGTTTTTT | CASSRERQTGTGELFF
TRBJ1-1 | - | TRBV2 | - | TGTGCCAGCAGTGAAGATTTAGGACAGATAAGCACTGAAGCTTTCTTT | CASSEDLGQISTEAFF
TRBJ2-5 | TRBD2 | TRBV6-4 | - | TGTGCCAGCAGCCCTAGCGGGGGGCCCCCATCGTACCAAGAGACCCAGTACTTC | CASSPSGGPPSYQETQYF
TRBJ2-5 | - | TRBV21-1 | - | TGTGCCAGCACCGGGACTAGCGGACAAGAGACCCAGTACTTC | CASTGTSGQETQYF
TRBJ1-5 | TRBD1 | TRBV11-2 | - | TGTGCCAGCAGCTTAGAACAGGGGGGCGGGGTACATTTT | CASSLEQGGGVHF
TRBJ1-3 | TRBD1 | TRBV28 | - | TGTGCCAGCAGTTCGGACAGGGTTGGAAACACCATATATTTT | CASSSDRVGNTIYF
TRBJ2-7 | TRBD1 | TRBV28 | - | TGTGCCAGCACCGGACAGGGGTTGGGAGAGCAGTACTTC | CASTGQGLGEQYF
TRBJ2-1 | TRBD2 | TRBV6-5 | - | TGTGCCAGCAGTTACCGTCCGGGGAGGGACAATGAGCAGTTCTTC | CASSYRPGRDNEQFF
TRBJ2-2 | - | TRBV5-6 | - | TGTGCCAGCAGCTTGTCCCATCGAGGTCCGAACACCGGGGAGCTGTTTTTT | CASSLSHRGPNTGELFF
TRBJ2-7 | TRBD1 | TRBV11-2 | - | TGTGCCAGCAGCTTAGTTAGGGGACAGGCCTTCTACGAGCAGTACTTC | CASSLVRGQAFYEQYF